The sequence of this TCR beta chain was determined in a study of cytomegalovirus exposure and HLA in healthy donors. Study outcomes and limitations: A few CMV-associated chains proved CMV antigen-specific in vitro. Per a prior analysis, the majority of TCR beta V segments were productive roughly 90% or roughly 30% of the time.

Primers for the PCR totalled 60 Vbeta and 13 Jbeta. This table comes from immunoSEQ multiplex PCR, and its TCRdb copy is limited to in-frame clones, with some not included. The sample has around 150,000 clones, nearly 80% seen once. As to this clone: What it binds is not known.

The germline CDR1 and CDR2 sequences are MNHNS and SASEGT. This CDR3 contains 17 residues. Unmatched junction bases numbered 10, after V lost 2 bases and J lost 4 bases. Sequenced material: PBMCs. The clonotype originates from a woman between 40 and 50 years old in good health and CMV-seronegative. The chain is built from TRBV6-1 and TRBJ1-1; 10 bases map to TRBD1. The CDR3 spells CASSERGGGTGATEAFF. In nucleotides, the CDR3 is TGTGCCAGCAGTGAAAGGGGGGGTGGGACAGGGGCCACTGAAGCTTTCTTT.